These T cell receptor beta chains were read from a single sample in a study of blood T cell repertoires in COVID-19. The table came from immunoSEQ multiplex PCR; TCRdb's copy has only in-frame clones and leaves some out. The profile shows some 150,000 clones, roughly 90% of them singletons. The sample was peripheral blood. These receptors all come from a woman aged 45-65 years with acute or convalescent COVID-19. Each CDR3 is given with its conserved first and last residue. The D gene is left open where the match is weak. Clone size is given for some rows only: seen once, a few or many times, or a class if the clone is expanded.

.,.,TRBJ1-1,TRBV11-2,CASSPSRGNTEAFF,TGTGCCAGCAGTCCAAGTCGGGGGAACACTGAAGCTTTCTTT
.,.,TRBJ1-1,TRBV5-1,CASSLGGPFEAFF,TGCGCCAGCAGCTTGGGGGGGCCTTTTGAAGCTTTCTTT
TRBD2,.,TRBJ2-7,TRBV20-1,CSASMWGGTSSYEQYF,TGCAGTGCTAGTATGTGGGGGGGAACAAGCTCCTACGAGCAGTACTTC
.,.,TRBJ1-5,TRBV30,CAWSPRGGRSNQPQHF,TGTGCCTGGAGTCCTAGGGGGGGACGAAGCAATCAGCCCCAGCATTTT
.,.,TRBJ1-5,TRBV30,CAWSGAGVGQPQHF,TGTGCCTGGAGTGGGGCAGGGGTAGGTCAGCCCCAGCATTTT
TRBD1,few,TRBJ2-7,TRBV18,CASSPGQGSYEQYF,TGTGCCAGCTCACCAGGACAGGGGTCCTACGAGCAGTACTTC
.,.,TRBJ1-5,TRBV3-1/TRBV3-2,CASSQDWRGGGNQPQHF,TGTGCCAGCAGCCAAGATTGGCGGGGAGGGGGCAATCAGCCCCAGCATTTT
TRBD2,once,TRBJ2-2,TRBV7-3,CASSELAGTGELFF,TGTGCCAGCAGCGAACTAGCGGGGACCGGGGAGCTGTTTTTT
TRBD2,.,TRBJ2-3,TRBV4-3,CASSLGTGGTDTQYF,TGCGCCAGCAGCCTGGGGACGGGAGGAACAGATACGCAGTATTTT
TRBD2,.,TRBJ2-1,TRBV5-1,CASSLALAGGNTYNEQFF,TGCGCCAGCAGCTTGGCGCTAGCGGGGGGAAATACCTACAATGAGCAGTTCTTC
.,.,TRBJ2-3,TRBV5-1,CASSFGAFTDTQYF,TGCGCCAGCAGCTTTGGGGCCTTCACAGATACGCAGTATTTT
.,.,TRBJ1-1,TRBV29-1,CSVERGSNTEAFF,TGCAGCGTTGAAAGAGGGTCTAACACTGAAGCTTTCTTT
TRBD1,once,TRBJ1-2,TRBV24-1,CATSDPGQGVNGYTF,TGTGCCACCAGTGACCCAGGACAGGGGGTGAATGGCTACACCTTC
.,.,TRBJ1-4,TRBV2,CASTEIQGSEKLFF,TGTGCCAGCACCGAGATCCAGGGGAGTGAAAAACTGTTTTTT
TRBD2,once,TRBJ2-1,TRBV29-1,CSVDRLAGVSRFF,TGCAGCGTTGATAGACTAGCGGGAGTTTCGCGGTTCTTC
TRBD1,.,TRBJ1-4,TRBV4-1,CASSQNDRGDEKLFF,TGCGCCAGCAGCCAAAACGACAGGGGAGATGAAAAACTGTTTTTT
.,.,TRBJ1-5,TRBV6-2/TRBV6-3,CASSYSTRRVKQPQHF,TGTGCCAGCAGTTACTCGACCCGACGGGTAAAGCAGCCCCAGCATTTT
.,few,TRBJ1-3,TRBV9,CASSGGLGNTIYF,TGTGCCAGCAGCGGCGGATTGGGAAACACCATATATTTT
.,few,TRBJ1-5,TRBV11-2,CASSFQGAQPQHF,TGTGCCAGCAGCTTCCAAGGGGCACAGCCCCAGCATTTT
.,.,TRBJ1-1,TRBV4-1,CASSQGAYPSSEAFF,TGCGCCAGCAGCCAGGGGGCCTATCCCTCGTCTGAAGCTTTCTTT
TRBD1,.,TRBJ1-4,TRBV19,CASSTRDSSNEKLFF,TGTGCCAGTAGTACCCGGGACAGCTCTAATGAAAAACTGTTTTTT
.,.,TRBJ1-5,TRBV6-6,CASSGELNQPQHF,TGTGCCAGCAGCGGAGAACTCAATCAGCCCCAGCATTTT
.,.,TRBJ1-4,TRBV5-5,CASSLRSGEANEKLFF,TGTGCCAGCAGCCTCCGGTCGGGGGAGGCTAATGAAAAACTGTTTTTT
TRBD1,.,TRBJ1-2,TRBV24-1,CATSERPPGQGNGYTF,TGTGCCACCAGTGAGCGCCCGCCGGGACAGGGAAATGGCTACACCTTC
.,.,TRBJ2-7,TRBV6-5,CASSSTGLSSYEQYF,TGTGCCAGCAGTTCTACAGGGCTGAGCTCCTACGAGCAGTACTTC
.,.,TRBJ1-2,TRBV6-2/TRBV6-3,CASSLRQDGVYGYTF,TGTGCCAGCAGTCTTCGACAGGACGGAGTCTATGGCTACACCTTC
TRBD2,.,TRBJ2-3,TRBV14,CASSQDAGGNTQYF,TGTGCCAGCAGCCAAGATGCGGGGGGGAATACGCAGTATTTT
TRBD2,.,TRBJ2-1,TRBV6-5,CASRHSGTQNEQFF,TGTGCCAGCAGGCATAGCGGGACCCAAAATGAGCAGTTCTTC
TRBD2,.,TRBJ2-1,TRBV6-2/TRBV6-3,CASSRFRGGDYNEQFF,TGTGCCAGCAGTCGCTTCCGCGGGGGGGACTACAATGAGCAGTTCTTC
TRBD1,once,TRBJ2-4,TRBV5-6,CASSPGQGAVGYIQYF,TGTGCCAGCAGCCCTGGACAGGGGGCTGTCGGTTACATTCAGTACTTC
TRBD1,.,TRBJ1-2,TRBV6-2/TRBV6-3,CASSYIEQGAGGYTF,TGTGCCAGCAGCTATATCGAACAGGGGGCCGGTGGCTACACCTTC
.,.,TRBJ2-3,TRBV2,CASSENPSSTQYF,TGTGCCAGCAGTGAAAACCCCTCGAGTACGCAGTATTTT
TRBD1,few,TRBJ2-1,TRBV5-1,CASSLTGGSYNEQFF,TGCGCCAGCAGCTTGACAGGGGGCTCCTACAATGAGCAGTTCTTC
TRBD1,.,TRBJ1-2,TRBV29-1,CSVERVPGGANYGYTF,TGCAGCGTTGAGAGAGTCCCAGGGGGTGCTAACTATGGCTACACCTTC
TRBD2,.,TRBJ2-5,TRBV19,CASSPGTSRWLETQYF,TGTGCCAGTAGTCCAGGGACTAGCCGATGGTTAGAGACCCAGTACTTC
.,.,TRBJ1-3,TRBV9,CASGAGFLSGNTIYF,TGTGCCAGCGGGGCAGGCTTTCTCTCTGGAAACACCATATATTTT
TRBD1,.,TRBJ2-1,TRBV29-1,CSVEGQGPLAFF,TGCAGCGTTGAAGGACAGGGTCCCCTTGCGTTCTTC
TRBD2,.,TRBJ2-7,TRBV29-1,CSVEEDSGGEQYF,TGCAGCGTTGAGGAGGACTCGGGAGGCGAGCAGTACTTC
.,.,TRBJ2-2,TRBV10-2,CASRGLDTGELFF,TGCGCCAGCAGAGGACTCGACACCGGGGAGCTGTTTTTT
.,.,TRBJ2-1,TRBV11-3,CASSLDRGGQVSYNEQFF,TGTGCCAGCAGCTTAGATAGGGGGGGACAGGTCTCCTACAATGAGCAGTTCTTC
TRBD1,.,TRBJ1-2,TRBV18,CASSPSLGTANGYTF,TGTGCCAGCTCACCGTCCCTCGGGACAGCTAATGGCTACACCTTC
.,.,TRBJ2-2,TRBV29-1,CSVPMGSGTGELFF,TGCAGCGTTCCAATGGGAAGCGGCACCGGGGAGCTGTTTTTT
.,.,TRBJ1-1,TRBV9,CASSVGRRQTLSTFF,TGTGCCAGCAGCGTAGGGCGGCGTCAGACTCTGTCGACTTTCTTT
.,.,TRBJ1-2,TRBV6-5,CASSPDGVWYGYTF,TGTGCCAGCAGTCCCGACGGGGTATGGTATGGCTACACCTTC
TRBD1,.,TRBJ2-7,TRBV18,CASRTGTYEQYF,TGTGCCAGCAGGACAGGGACCTACGAGCAGTACTTC
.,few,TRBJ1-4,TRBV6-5,CASSSGEGGEKLFF,TGTGCCAGCAGTTCAGGGGAAGGGGGTGAAAAACTGTTTTTT
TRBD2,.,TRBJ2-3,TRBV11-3,CASSLAGGRDTQYF,TGTGCCAGCAGCTTGGCGGGGGGAAGAGATACGCAGTATTTT
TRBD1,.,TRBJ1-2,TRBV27,CASSPRTGAYNYGYTF,TGTGCCAGCAGTCCTCGGACAGGGGCCTATAACTATGGCTACACCTTC
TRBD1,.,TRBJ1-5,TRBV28,CASSYPAGGSRQPQHF,TGTGCCAGCAGTTACCCTGCAGGGGGATCACGGCAGCCCCAGCATTTT
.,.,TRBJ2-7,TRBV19,CASSIYRASYEQYF,TGTGCCAGTAGTATCTACAGGGCGAGCTACGAGCAGTACTTC